This T cell receptor (beta chain) originates from a study of T cell clones after liver transplantation. Overall study context: Tolerance: complete withdrawal held at least one year, liver enzymes staying within twice normal.

Sequencing was performed with immunoSEQ multiplex PCR; in TCRdb, only in-frame clones are kept and a portion is missing. This sample has some 120,000 clones; 90% occur once, and the top ten carry around 0.83%. The receptor comes from a human patient who received a liver transplant. The graft donor may have contributed some T cells. This sample comprised CD4+ T cells from blood, obtained 12 months after liver transplant.

The CDR3 region is CASSPTSGRGSYNEQFF. The CDR3 DNA is TGTGCCAGCAGCCCGACTAGCGGGAGGGGATCCTACAATGAGCAGTTCTTC. The genes are TRBV7-2 and TRBJ2-1; 14 nucleotides align to TRBD2. The ends lost 5 bases at V and 1 base at J; junction bases unmatched: 4. Looked up from germline, CDR1 is SGHTA and CDR2 is FQGNSA. The CDR3 totals 17 residues.